A selection of T cell receptor beta chains follows, all from one sample in a study of cytomegalovirus exposure and HLA in healthy donors. Some clones are missing from TCRdb's copy, which holds only in-frame ones; the method was immunoSEQ multiplex PCR. The table lists more than 110,000 clones, 94% of them singletons. Sequenced sample: PBMCs. The source of these receptors is a man between 18 and 29 years old in good health and CMV-seropositive. The CDR3 runs from the conserved cysteine through the conserved F or W. The D gene is left open where the match is weak. Not all rows give a size; the values are once, few, many and, for expanded clones, a class.

D gene: NA; V gene: TRBV2; clone size: NA; J gene: TRBJ2-7; CDR3 protein: CASSGNSGGPYEQYF; CDR3 DNA: TGTGCCAGCAGTGGCAATAGCGGAGGCCCCTACGAGCAGTACTTC
D gene: NA; V gene: TRBV2; clone size: once; J gene: TRBJ2-3; CDR3 protein: CASSEAGDSQYF; CDR3 DNA: TGTGCCAGCAGTGAAGCGGGGGACTCGCAGTATTTT
D gene: TRBD2; V gene: TRBV27; clone size: once; J gene: TRBJ2-1; CDR3 protein: CASSVTGTSGPRGNEQFF; CDR3 DNA: TGTGCCAGCAGTGTAACCGGGACTAGCGGGCCAAGAGGCAATGAGCAGTTCTTC
D gene: TRBD1; V gene: TRBV19; clone size: NA; J gene: TRBJ1-5; CDR3 protein: CASEIQGAGQPQHF; CDR3 DNA: TGTGCCAGTGAAATACAGGGGGCAGGTCAGCCCCAGCATTTT
D gene: NA; V gene: TRBV9; clone size: NA; J gene: TRBJ2-3; CDR3 protein: CASSPQTSTDTQYF; CDR3 DNA: TGTGCCAGCAGCCCACAGACTAGTACAGATACGCAGTATTTT
D gene: NA; V gene: TRBV30; clone size: NA; J gene: TRBJ2-7; CDR3 protein: CAWSRSDEQYF; CDR3 DNA: TGTGCCTGGAGTCGCTCGGACGAGCAGTACTTC
D gene: TRBD1; V gene: TRBV2; clone size: NA; J gene: TRBJ1-1; CDR3 protein: CATPLKGQTNTEAFF; CDR3 DNA: TGTGCCACGCCCCTAAAGGGACAGACAAACACTGAAGCTTTCTTT
D gene: TRBD1; V gene: TRBV6-5; clone size: once; J gene: TRBJ2-7; CDR3 protein: CASSTLTGDYEQYF; CDR3 DNA: TGTGCCAGCAGCACCTTGACAGGGGACTACGAGCAGTACTTC
D gene: TRBD2; V gene: TRBV5-1; clone size: NA; J gene: TRBJ2-7; CDR3 protein: CASTTLAGGQDEQYF; CDR3 DNA: TGCGCCAGCACCACACTAGCGGGAGGCCAGGACGAGCAGTACTTC
D gene: TRBD2; V gene: TRBV20-1; clone size: NA; J gene: TRBJ2-1; CDR3 protein: CSAASGSQQFF; CDR3 DNA: TGCAGTGCGGCTAGCGGGAGCCAACAGTTCTTC
D gene: TRBD2; V gene: TRBV5-1; clone size: NA; J gene: TRBJ2-3; CDR3 protein: CASSPLGAGVPTDTQYF; CDR3 DNA: TGCGCCAGCAGCCCCCTGGGAGCGGGAGTTCCCACAGATACGCAGTATTTT
D gene: NA; V gene: TRBV5-1; clone size: NA; J gene: TRBJ2-5; CDR3 protein: CASSFPDSTQETQYF; CDR3 DNA: TGCGCCAGCAGCTTTCCCGACAGCACCCAAGAGACCCAGTACTTC
D gene: NA; V gene: TRBV28; clone size: once; J gene: TRBJ1-2; CDR3 protein: CASTPGGYGYTF; CDR3 DNA: TGTGCCAGCACCCCAGGAGGCTATGGCTACACCTTC
D gene: NA; V gene: TRBV6-6; clone size: few; J gene: TRBJ2-7; CDR3 protein: CASSSHTGNPYEQYF; CDR3 DNA: TGTGCCAGCAGTTCGCACACAGGGAATCCCTACGAGCAGTACTTC
D gene: TRBD1; V gene: TRBV5-1; clone size: NA; J gene: TRBJ1-6; CDR3 protein: CASSDPGQPYSPLHF; CDR3 DNA: TGCGCCAGCAGCGACCCGGGACAGCCATATTCACCCCTCCACTTT
D gene: NA; V gene: TRBV4-2; clone size: NA; J gene: TRBJ2-7; CDR3 protein: CASSQGLLGSYEQYF; CDR3 DNA: TGTGCCAGCAGCCAAGGGCTACTCGGGTCCTACGAGCAGTACTTC
D gene: TRBD1; V gene: TRBV29-1; clone size: NA; J gene: TRBJ1-1; CDR3 protein: CSVVGTGGWTEAFF; CDR3 DNA: TGCAGCGTTGTGGGGACAGGGGGCTGGACTGAAGCTTTCTTT
D gene: NA; V gene: TRBV7-8; clone size: NA; J gene: TRBJ2-6; CDR3 protein: CASSLPGSGANVLTF; CDR3 DNA: TGTGCCAGCAGCTTACCAGGGTCCGGGGCCAACGTCCTGACTTTC
D gene: TRBD2; V gene: TRBV4-2; clone size: NA; J gene: TRBJ2-3; CDR3 protein: CASSQVVAGGTDTQYF; CDR3 DNA: TGTGCCAGCAGCCAAGTAGTGGCGGGAGGGACAGATACGCAGTATTTT
D gene: NA; V gene: TRBV29-1; clone size: NA; J gene: TRBJ1-2; CDR3 protein: CSVEDRSYGYTF; CDR3 DNA: TGCAGCGTGGAAGACAGGTCCTATGGCTACACCTTC
D gene: TRBD2; V gene: TRBV4-1; clone size: NA; J gene: TRBJ2-1; CDR3 protein: CASSHASGEYNEQFF; CDR3 DNA: TGCGCCAGCAGCCATGCTAGCGGGGAATACAATGAGCAGTTCTTC
D gene: TRBD2; V gene: TRBV10-2; clone size: NA; J gene: TRBJ2-7; CDR3 protein: CASSEGRESYEQYF; CDR3 DNA: TGCGCCAGCAGTGAGGGGAGGGAGAGCTACGAGCAGTACTTC
D gene: NA; V gene: TRBV28; clone size: NA; J gene: TRBJ1-1; CDR3 protein: CASSLPYNTEAFF; CDR3 DNA: TGTGCCAGCAGTTTACCCTACAACACTGAAGCTTTCTTT
D gene: NA; V gene: TRBV10-3; clone size: NA; J gene: TRBJ2-7; CDR3 protein: CAIRDTSSYEQYF; CDR3 DNA: TGTGCCATCAGGGACACAAGCTCCTACGAGCAGTACTTC
D gene: TRBD1; V gene: TRBV5-1; clone size: NA; J gene: TRBJ1-3; CDR3 protein: CASSLSGQGRGDTIYF; CDR3 DNA: TGCGCCAGCAGCTTGTCGGGACAGGGCCGTGGGGACACCATATATTTT
D gene: NA; V gene: TRBV6-5; clone size: few; J gene: TRBJ2-7; CDR3 protein: CASSTAGNSYEQYF; CDR3 DNA: TGTGCCAGCAGCACGGCGGGTAACTCCTACGAGCAGTACTTC
D gene: TRBD2; V gene: TRBV27; clone size: NA; J gene: TRBJ2-7; CDR3 protein: CASRPGTRGYEQYF; CDR3 DNA: TGTGCCAGCAGACCCGGGACTAGGGGCTACGAGCAGTACTTC